One and the same sample provided the 8 T cell receptor beta chains below, sequenced in a study of blood T cells in healthy people across ages. A second PCR of 7 to 11 cycles used a sample-barcoded 5' primer and a J-beta primer mix. TCRdb re-called the 5' RACE reads with MiXCR, one entry per CDR3 protein. The sample includes hundreds of thousands of distinct CDR3 sequences, approximately 25% of them seen just once. This sample was also put to use in a study of T cells of mothers and their children.

Sequenced sample: blood. The receptor source for this set is a boy between 5 and 17 years old in good health.

V gene TRBV4-2 combines with J gene TRBJ1-4, with a possible D match to TRBD1 (6 bases). The germline V gene has CDR1 LGHNA and CDR2 YNFKEQ. CDR3 length: 14 amino acids. The V and J ends lost 6 bases and 4 bases respectively, with 12 bases between them. The chain's CDR3 is CASRPTGNNEKLFF. The CDR3 nucleotides read TGTGCCAGCAGACCCACAGGGAATAATGAAAAACTGTTTTTT.

This clonotype was observed a few times. The gene calls are TRBV19 and TRBJ2-1; D possibly corresponds to TRBD2 (5 bases). Per the germline V gene, CDR1 is LNHDA and CDR2 is SQIVND (reference sequence). The CDR3 extends over 13 amino acids. V gave up 4 bases and J gave up 7 bases, with 11 bases separating them. CDR3 loop: CASSTGLVNEQFF. In nucleotides, the CDR3 is TGTGCCAGTAGTACCGGACTTGTAAATGAGCAGTTCTTC.

This clonotype has only a few counts. The CDR3 loop reads CASSLGVAGAFEQYF. The CDR3 nucleotides are TGTGCCAGCAGTTTAGGGGTAGCGGGAGCTTTCGAGCAGTACTTC. The chain has TRBV12-3 or TRBV12-4 and TRBJ2-7; 9 nucleotides align to TRBD2. The CDR3 is 15 amino acids. Trimming removed 1 base from V and 6 bases from J; junction bases left unmatched: 7.

The chain employs TRBV4-1 and TRBJ2-5; D unresolved. From germline, CDR1 is MGHRA and CDR2 YSYEKL. CDR3 size: 16 residues. V dropped 5 bases and J dropped 3 bases, with 19 bases sitting between them. The CDR3 protein is CASSRGARADKETQYF. For the CDR3, the DNA is TGCGCCAGCAGCAGAGGAGCGCGAGCAGATAAAGAGACCCAGTACTTC.

This clonotype was found a few times. The V and J genes are TRBV7-3 and TRBJ2-5; D is perhaps TRBD1 or TRBD2 (6 bases each). Germline V gene data show CDR1 as SGHTA and CDR2 as FQGTGA. The CDR3 consists of 14 residues. Deletions cut 5 bases from V and 5 bases from J, with 15 bases between. The CDR3 DNA follows: TGTGCCAGCAGCCTCATGACGGGGGCGGAGACCCAGTACTTC. Its protein is CASSLMTGAETQYF.

This chain joins TRBV7-3 and TRBJ2-5; TRBD2 is a possible D gene (5 bases). This CDR3 has 14 residues. V lost 1 base and J lost 5, with 11 bases in between. Germline CDR1 reads SGHTA; CDR2 reads FQGTGA. CDR3 residues: CASSLRSGFETQYF. The CDR3 region has the DNA TGTGCCAGCAGCTTAAGGTCGGGGTTCGAGACCCAGTACTTC. Drawing the rest from reference TRBV7-3 and TRBJ2-5, the complete variable domain is GAGVSQTPSNKVTEKGKYVELRCDPISGHTALYWYRQSLGQGPEFLIYFQGTGAADDSGLPNDRFFAVRPEGSVSTLKIQRTERGDSAVYLCASSLRSGFETQYFGPGTRLLVL.

There are a few counts of this clonotype. The rearrangement uses TRBV7-3 and TRBJ1-1; D possibly corresponds to TRBD1 (5 bases). The V end lost 5 bases, the J end lost 8 bases, and 21 bases lay between the germline ends. CDR3 length: 15 amino acids. The germline CDR1 and CDR2 sequences are SGHTA and FQGTGA. This chain's CDR3 is CASSPMGGDQREAFF. In nucleotides, the CDR3 is TGTGCCAGCAGCCCAATGGGGGGTGATCAGAGAGAAGCTTTCTTT.

The chain has TRBV29-1 and TRBJ2-5; perhaps TRBD1 as D (6 bases). The J call may be wrong; the DNA end is better matched by TRBJ2-7. The CDR3 runs 13 residues. CDR1 SQVTM and CDR2 ANQGSEA come from the germline V gene. The CDR3: CSVETGRSVEQYF. The CDR3 DNA reads as TGCAGCGTTGAGACAGGAAGAAGTGTCGAGCAGTACTTC.